The next 32 T cell receptor beta chains were all read from a single sample in a study of OX40 agonist ivuxolimab in advanced cancers. Clones were read by immunoSEQ multiplex PCR, and TCRdb kept only the in-frame ones, dropping some. The data show tens of thousands of clones, with roughly 88% seen just once and around 0.29% held by the top ten. Source: CD4+ or CD8+ T cells sorted from blood, taken in a trial of the OX40 agonist ivuxolimab. Receptor source: an adult with an advanced solid tumor such as melanoma, head and neck, liver or kidney cancer.

This chain connects TRBV14 to TRBJ2-3; D remains ambiguous. CDR1 and CDR2 (germline): SGHDN, FVKESK. This CDR3 contains 15 residues. Trimming removed 5 bases at V and 3 bases at J, with 15 bases between. For the CDR3, the DNA is TGTGCCAGCAGCTCGGTCCCTCTTAGGACAGATACGCAGTATTTT. Its protein is CASSSVPLRTDTQYF.

This chain uses TRBV18 with TRBJ2-3; D is ambiguous. V was trimmed by 3 bases and J by 2 bases, leaving 9 bases between them. The CDR3 is made up of 14 amino acids. The germline gives CDR1 KGHSH, CDR2 LQKENI. CDR3: CASSPLVLTDTQYF. The CDR3 DNA is TGTGCCAGCTCACCTCTCGTCCTCACAGATACGCAGTATTTT.

The chain recombines TRBV6-1 with TRBJ1-1; D is perhaps TRBD1 (5 bases). V was trimmed by 5 bases and J by 0 bases, leaving 7 bases between them. The length of the CDR3 is 13 residues. From germline, CDR1 is MNHNS and CDR2 SASEGT. The CDR3 bases are TGTGCCAGCAGTATAGGGGTGAACACTGAAGCTTTCTTT. Residues: CASSIGVNTEAFF.

The gene calls are TRBV30 and TRBJ1-2, with 11 bases identical to TRBD1. This CDR3 region has 15 residues. The germline CDR1 and CDR2 sequences are GTSNPN and SVGIG (reference sequence). After removal of 4 bases from V and 4 bases from J, the junction contained 8 bases not matched to a gene. The CDR3 loop is CAWTRGTGGFYGYTF. The CDR3 bases are TGTGCCTGGACCCGCGGGACAGGGGGATTCTATGGCTACACCTTC. The whole variable domain, filled in from reference TRBV30 and TRBJ1-2, reads SQTIHQWPATLVQPVGSPLSLECTVEGTSNPNLYWYRQAAGRGLQLLFYSVGIGQISSEVPQNLSASRPQDRQFILSSKKLLLSDSGFYLCAWTRGTGGFYGYTFGSGTRLTVV.

This rearrangement joins TRBV5-4 to TRBJ2-6; 10 bases match TRBD1. The V gene end was trimmed by 6 bases and the J gene end by 1 base; junction bases not matched to a gene: 7. Germline lookup yields CDR1 SGHNT and CDR2 YYREEE (reference sequence). The CDR3 loop spans 17 amino acids. CDR3 residues: CASKDRGSPSGANVLTF. The CDR3 nucleotides are TGTGCCAGCAAGGACAGGGGGTCTCCTTCTGGGGCCAACGTCCTGACTTTC.

The V gene is TRBV6-4, the J gene TRBJ2-2; D gene unclear. V lost 4 bases to trimming and J lost 3 bases, with 9 bases between them. The CDR3 loop spans 14 amino acids. Germline loops: CDR1 MRHNA, CDR2 SNTAGT. The CDR3 region is CASSATEYTGELFF. The DNA for the CDR3 is TGTGCCAGCAGTGCGACGGAATACACCGGGGAGCTGTTTTTT.

The CDR3 sequence: CASSSEGYTGGGEQYF. In DNA form, the CDR3 reads TGCGCCAGCAGCTCCGAGGGTTACACAGGGGGCGGCGAGCAGTACTTC. The chain is built from TRBV5-1 and TRBJ2-7, with TRBD1 identical over 9 bases. The CDR3 extends over 16 amino acids. V gave up 3 bases and J gave up 6 bases; unmatched junction bases: 13. Germline-derived CDR1 and CDR2 are SGHRS and YFSETQ.

The chain has TRBV4-1 and TRBJ1-6; D may be TRBD1 (6 bases). Trimming cost V 1 base and J 14 bases, with 18 bases left between them. Per germline, CDR1 MGHRA and CDR2 YSYEKL. The CDR3 length is 15 residues. The CDR3 loop is CASSQAWGRGVTLHF. CDR3 nucleotides: TGCGCCAGCAGCCAAGCGTGGGGGCGAGGGGTCACCCTCCACTTT.

This chain links TRBV19 with TRBJ1-3, with D unresolved. CDR1 is LNHDA, CDR2 SQIVND, per germline (reference sequence). The CDR3 is made up of 11 amino acids. CDR3: CGSGSGNTIYF. The CDR3 DNA follows: TGTGGTTCAGGCTCTGGAAACACCATATATTTT.

J is TRBJ1-5 and V is TRBV7-9; D ambiguous. CDR1 and CDR2 from the germline V gene are SEHNR and FQNEAQ (reference sequence). V shed 5 bases and J shed 3 bases, with 11 bases lying between them. This CDR3 has 14 amino acids. CDR3 residues: CASSPSGHNQPQHF. Written as DNA, the CDR3 is TGTGCCAGCAGCCCAAGTGGGCACAATCAGCCCCAGCATTTT.

This sequence joins TRBV5-6 and TRBJ2-5; possible D gene TRBD2, 7 bases. V lost 7 bases to trimming and J lost 5 bases, with 15 bases between them. The CDR3 covers 13 residues. The germline V gene encodes CDR1 SGHDT and CDR2 YYEEEE. The CDR3 DNA follows: TGTGCCAGCCGGGTTGCGGGGGCGGAGACCCAGTACTTC. Amino acids: CASRVAGAETQYF.

This sequence joins TRBV7-8 and TRBJ1-2; D possibly corresponds to TRBD1 (6 bases). This CDR3 spans 14 amino acids. Deletions cut 5 bases from V and 8 bases from J, with 18 bases between. The germline V gene encodes CDR1 SGHVS and CDR2 FQNEAQ. CDR3 bases: TGTGCCAGCAGCGTAGGTACGGGGGGCGCCGGCTACACCTTC. The encoded protein is CASSVGTGGAGYTF.

V and J are TRBV19 and TRBJ1-5; no firm D call. The CDR3 is made up of 15 amino acids. V dropped 2 bases and J dropped 4 bases, with 12 bases sitting between them. The V gene's germline CDR1 is LNHDA and CDR2 SQIVND (reference sequence). The CDR3 spells CASSILGRRNQPQHF. CDR3 coding DNA: TGTGCCAGTAGTATATTAGGCCGGCGAAATCAGCCCCAGCATTTT.

V and J are TRBV4-1 and TRBJ1-1; tentative D call: TRBD1 (6 bases). V lost 5 bases and J lost 1, with 14 bases in between. The germline V gene encodes CDR1 MGHRA and CDR2 YSYEKL. CDR3 length: 15 residues. DNA of the CDR3: TGCGCCAGCAGCTCCTGGACAGACAAGAACACTGAAGCTTTCTTT. It is translated as CASSSWTDKNTEAFF.

CDR3 bases: TGTGCCAGCAGCTTATCCGGGACAATCAATGAAAAACTGTTTTTT. Translating gives CASSLSGTINEKLFF. The chain combines TRBV5-4 with TRBJ1-4; D possibly corresponds to TRBD1 (6 bases). CDR3 size: 15 residues. Trimming pared 2 bases from V and 5 bases from J, leaving 13 bases between. The germline gives CDR1 SGHNT, CDR2 YYREEE (reference sequence).

This sequence joins TRBV10-3 and TRBJ1-2; D is unclear. There are 14 residues in the CDR3. Germline V lookup: CDR1 ENHRY, CDR2 SYGVKD. V lost 4 bases, J lost 5 bases, and 14 bases lay in between. The CDR3 DNA is TGTGCCATCAGTGGGGCGGGTCAGGAGTATGGCTACACCTTC. Translating gives CAISGAGQEYGYTF.

The chain joins TRBV10-2 to TRBJ1-4, with TRBD1 as a possible D gene (5 bases). CDR1 and CDR2 (germline): WSHSY, SAAADI. The CDR3 loop spans 14 amino acids. The V end lost 6 bases, the J end lost 5 bases, and 13 bases lay between the germline ends. Here the CDR3 reads CASRGVALNEKLFF. The CDR3 nucleotides are TGCGCCAGCAGGGGGGTGGCGTTGAATGAAAAACTGTTTTTT.

V and J are TRBV7-8 and TRBJ2-2; D is unclear. Trimming removed 7 bases at V and 0 bases at J, with 9 bases between. The CDR3 spans 14 residues. Germline V lookup: CDR1 SGHVS, CDR2 FQNEAQ. The CDR3 nucleotides read TGTGCCAGCAAGCTGGGCCCGAACACCGGGGAGCTGTTTTTT. Amino acid sequence: CASKLGPNTGELFF.

This chain links TRBV9 with TRBJ2-7; D may be TRBD2 (5 bases). The CDR3 extends over 16 amino acids. From germline, CDR1 is SGDLS and CDR2 YYNGEE. Trimming removed 2 bases from V and 5 bases from J, with 20 bases in between. CDR3 bases: TGTGCCAGCAGCGTGGGAGCTCGATCTGGGCTGGACGAGCAGTACTTC. Encoded protein: CASSVGARSGLDEQYF.

The chain combines TRBV6-4 with TRBJ1-3; 7 bases match TRBD1. CDR3 length: 15 residues. CDR1 MRHNA and CDR2 SNTAGT come from the germline V gene. V gave up 3 bases and J gave up 8 bases; unmatched junction bases: 10. In DNA form, the CDR3 reads TGTGCCAGCAGTGATGTCGGAAGGGGGCCATACACCATATATTTT. It specifies CASSDVGRGPYTIYF.

The chain employs TRBV7-8 and TRBJ2-7, with 7 nucleotides matching TRBD1. There are 15 residues in the CDR3. In germline, CDR1 is SGHVS, CDR2 FQNEAQ. The junction had 5 bases not matched to a gene; V was cut back by 3 bases and J by 0 bases. The DNA of the CDR3 is TGTGCCAGCAGCTTCATCCGGGACAGCTCCTACGAGCAGTACTTC. This gives the protein CASSFIRDSSYEQYF. Full variable domain (outside the CDR3, taken from reference TRBV7-8 and TRBJ2-7): GAGVSQSPRYKVAKRGQDVALRCDPISGHVSLFWYQQALGQGPEFLTYFQNEAQLDKSGLPSDRFFAERPEGSVSTLKIQRTQQEDSAVYLCASSFIRDSSYEQYFGPGTRLTVT.

This sequence joins TRBV6-6 and TRBJ2-7; 14 bases are a match to TRBD2. The CDR3 has 15 residues. CDR1 and CDR2 (germline): MNHNY, SVGAGI (reference sequence). J lost 4 bases, V lost 5 bases, and 4 bases had no gene match. The CDR3: CASSAGTSGGYEQYF. CDR3 nucleotides: TGTGCCAGCAGTGCCGGGACTAGCGGGGGTTACGAGCAGTACTTC.

This rearrangement joins TRBV27 to TRBJ1-6; 8 bases align to TRBD1. Germline V gene sequence: CDR1 MNHEY, CDR2 SMNVEV (reference sequence). The CDR3 consists of 13 residues. Losses at the gene ends were 9 bases for V and 9 bases for J; bases not matched to a gene: 7. CDR3 in DNA: TGTGCCAGTGTTGGACAGGGAAGTTCACCCCTCCACTTT. It specifies CASVGQGSSPLHF.

This chain uses TRBV7-2 with TRBJ2-7; no reliable D call. CDR3 length equals 13 residues. CDR1 is SGHTA, CDR2 FQGNSA, per germline. Deletions cut 4 bases from V and 3 bases from J, with 10 bases between. The CDR3 loop is CASSSPAYYEQYF. Here the CDR3 DNA reads TGTGCCAGCAGCTCACCAGCTTACTACGAGCAGTACTTC.

The V call is TRBV7-9, the J call TRBJ2-5, with 7 nucleotides matching TRBD2. Trimming removed 6 bases from V and 5 bases from J; junction bases left unmatched: 3. This CDR3 is built from 12 residues. From germline, CDR1 is SEHNR and CDR2 FQNEAQ (reference sequence). CDR3 bases: TGTGCCAGCAGTTGGGGAGGGGAGACCCAGTACTTC. This sequence encodes CASSWGGETQYF.

The gene calls are TRBV11-2 and TRBJ1-2; maybe TRBD1 (5 bases). CDR1 and CDR2 (germline): SGHAT, FQNNGV. V was cut by 1 base and J by 8 bases, with 17 bases left in between. The CDR3 has 15 residues. CDR3 DNA: TGTGCCAGCAGCTTAGTATCCGGGGCTAATATGGGCTACACCTTC. This gives the protein CASSLVSGANMGYTF.

The V gene is TRBV5-1, the J gene TRBJ2-7; 10 nucleotides align to TRBD2. Germline CDR1 and CDR2: SGHRS and YFSETQ. V shed 0 bases and J 0 bases; nucleotides not matched to a gene: 0. The CDR3 is made up of 15 amino acids. The CDR3 DNA is TGCGCCAGCAGCTTGGGACTAGCGGGCTCCTACGAGCAGTACTTC. It specifies CASSLGLAGSYEQYF.

V gene TRBV6-5 combines with J gene TRBJ2-1; 8 nucleotides agree with TRBD1. The ends lost 6 bases at V and 6 bases at J; junction bases unmatched: 7. This CDR3 has 14 amino acids. Germline V gives CDR1 MNHEY, CDR2 SVGAGI. This CDR3 reads CASRQGGRVNEQFF. DNA of the CDR3: TGTGCCAGCAGACAGGGGGGCCGAGTCAATGAGCAGTTCTTC.

The chain joins TRBV27 to TRBJ2-3, with 7 bases identical to TRBD2. The V gene end was trimmed by 5 bases and the J gene end by 1 base; junction bases not matched to a gene: 6. In germline, CDR1 is MNHEY, CDR2 SMNVEV (reference sequence). The length of the CDR3 is 15 residues. CDR3 sequence (DNA): TGTGCCAGCAGTCGAGATGCGGGGGGCACAGATACGCAGTATTTT. It specifies CASSRDAGGTDTQYF.

On this clone: The sample contains more than one DNA sequence encoding this CDR3. The chain is built from TRBV7-9 and TRBJ2-2, with D possibly matching TRBD2 (5 bases). The CDR3 is 15 amino acids. Looked up from germline, CDR1 is SEHNR and CDR2 is FQNEAQ (reference sequence). Trimming cost V 0 bases and J 1 base, with 6 bases left between them. This chain's CDR3 is CASSLARGNTGELFF. CDR3 bases: TGTGCCAGCAGCTTAGCCCGGGGGAACACCGGGGAGCTGTTTTTT.

A remark on this clone: Other DNA sequences in the sample encode the same CDR3. V and J are TRBV2 and TRBJ2-1, with TRBD1 matching over 8 bases. Germline assignment: CDR1 SNHLY and CDR2 FYNNEI. This CDR3 region has 14 residues. Trimming at V came to 5 bases and at J to 4 bases, leaving 4 bases not matched to a gene. The CDR3: CASSRQGSYNEQFF. Written as DNA, the CDR3 is TGTGCCAGCAGTAGACAGGGGAGTTACAATGAGCAGTTCTTC.

The chain recombines TRBV9 with TRBJ2-3; unclear D gene. The CDR3 spans 14 residues. Germline CDR1 and CDR2: SGDLS and YYNGEE. Deletions cut 0 bases from V and 4 bases from J, with 9 bases between. CDR3 in DNA: TGTGCCAGCAGCGTAGGCGGTATGTCAGATACGCAGTATTTT. Its translation: CASSVGGMSDTQYF.